These T cell receptor beta chains were read from a single sample in a study of beta chain features in type 1 diabetes. Clones were sequenced by immunoSEQ multiplex PCR, and TCRdb holds only the in-frame ones, with some missing. The data show 100,000 to 150,000 clones, approximately 15% seen once. Sequenced: central memory CD4+ T cells from blood. The receptors here all came from a man between 18 and 29 years old with type 1 diabetes. The CDR3 runs from the conserved cysteine through the conserved F or W. The D gene is left open where the match is weak. The size of a clone is reported for some rows only, either as once, few or many, or as a class for expanded clones.

DNA: TGCGCCAGCAGCCCGGTAGGGTCTGTCACTGAAGCTTTCTTT
CDR3: CASSPVGSVTEAFF
J: TRBJ1-1
length: 14
D: -
size: -
V: TRBV4-3

DNA: TGTGCCAGCAGTTCCGGGACTAGCGGGGTGGAGACCCAGTACTTC
CDR3: CASSSGTSGVETQYF
J: TRBJ2-5
length: 15
D: TRBD2
size: -
V: TRBV28

DNA: TGTGCCTGGAGCGAGGGGAACGGCTATGGCTACACCTTC
CDR3: CAWSEGNGYGYTF
J: TRBJ1-2
length: 13
D: -
size: many
V: TRBV30

DNA: TGCGCCAGCAGCCAAGATACCGAGGGACACTATGGCTACACCTTC
CDR3: CASSQDTEGHYGYTF
J: TRBJ1-2
length: 15
D: -
size: few
V: TRBV4-1

DNA: TGTGCCAGCAGTAATTTAGCGGGAGAGAAAAACATTCAGTACTTC
CDR3: CASSNLAGEKNIQYF
J: TRBJ2-4
length: 15
D: TRBD2
size: -
V: TRBV2

DNA: TGCAGCGCAGCCGGGCAGGGCGATCAGCCCCAGCATTTT
CDR3: CSAAGQGDQPQHF
J: TRBJ1-5
length: 13
D: -
size: few
V: TRBV29-1

DNA: TGTGCCAGCAGTGCGGATCTTAATTCACCCCTCCACTTT
CDR3: CASSADLNSPLHF
J: TRBJ1-6
length: 13
D: -
size: few
V: TRBV7-3

DNA: TGTGCCAGCAGCCGCTTACTTTTGGGACCTGAGCAGTTCTTC
CDR3: CASSRLLLGPEQFF
J: TRBJ2-1
length: 14
D: -
size: many
V: TRBV7-9

DNA: TGTGCCAGCTCTCCGAGCACAGATACGCAGTATTTT
CDR3: CASSPSTDTQYF
J: TRBJ2-3
length: 12
D: -
size: -
V: TRBV18

DNA: TGCGCCAGCAGCCCAATAGGACAGGGGGATGTGACTGAAGCTTTCTTT
CDR3: CASSPIGQGDVTEAFF
J: TRBJ1-1
length: 16
D: TRBD1
size: -
V: TRBV5-1

DNA: TGTGCCAGCACCCCAAAGGTAAAGATGGTGGACTCTGGGGCCAACGTCCTGACTTTC
CDR3: CASTPKVKMVDSGANVLTF
J: TRBJ2-6
length: 19
D: -
size: -
V: TRBV7-9

DNA: TGTGCCAGCACCACGCCGGGGGCCCATGAAAAACTGTTTTTT
CDR3: CASTTPGAHEKLFF
J: TRBJ1-4
length: 14
D: -
size: few
V: TRBV7-9

DNA: TGTGCCAGCAGTTACTCGGGACGATCAAACGAGCAGTACTTC
CDR3: CASSYSGRSNEQYF
J: TRBJ2-7
length: 14
D: -
size: few
V: TRBV6-5

DNA: TGTGCCAGCTCCAGTGGACTAAACGAGCAGTACTTC
CDR3: CASSSGLNEQYF
J: TRBJ2-7
length: 12
D: -
size: few
V: TRBV18

DNA: TGTGCCAGCAGTGAGGTGGGAGCCAAAAACATTCAGTACTTC
CDR3: CASSEVGAKNIQYF
J: TRBJ2-4
length: 14
D: -
size: few
V: TRBV25-1

DNA: TGTGCCAGCAGCTCTCTAGCGGGAGGGTACGAGCAGTACTTC
CDR3: CASSSLAGGYEQYF
J: TRBJ2-7
length: 14
D: TRBD2
size: few
V: TRBV5-4

DNA: TGTGCCAGCAGCGGGTACGTTAGCTCCTACAATGAGCAGTTCTTC
CDR3: CASSGYVSSYNEQFF
J: TRBJ2-1
length: 15
D: -
size: many
V: TRBV2

DNA: TGTGCCAGCAGCTTAGATCAGGAGACCCAGTACTTC
CDR3: CASSLDQETQYF
J: TRBJ2-5
length: 12
D: -
size: -
V: TRBV11-2

DNA: TGTGCCAGCAGCGTAGGAGCCGAGACCCAGTACTTC
CDR3: CASSVGAETQYF
J: TRBJ2-5
length: 12
D: -
size: few
V: TRBV9

DNA: TGTGCCAGCAGTTACGGGGCCCGTCCCTACGAGCAGTACTTC
CDR3: CASSYGARPYEQYF
J: TRBJ2-7
length: 14
D: -
size: -
V: TRBV6-5

DNA: TGTGCCAGCAGCCCGGACAGTAGCTATGGCTACACCTTC
CDR3: CASSPDSSYGYTF
J: TRBJ1-2
length: 13
D: -
size: few
V: TRBV7-3

DNA: TGCAGCGGGTCGACAGGAACTAATGAAAAACTGTTTTTT
CDR3: CSGSTGTNEKLFF
J: TRBJ1-4
length: 13
D: -
size: few
V: TRBV29-1

DNA: TGTGCCAGCAGTGCATCCGGGACTAGCGGGAGTGGGGCAGATACGCAGTATTTT
CDR3: CASSASGTSGSGADTQYF
J: TRBJ2-3
length: 18
D: TRBD2
size: -
V: TRBV25-1

DNA: TGTGCCAGCAGCTTGGGGGACAGTCGCTCTGGGGCCAACGTCCTGACTTTC
CDR3: CASSLGDSRSGANVLTF
J: TRBJ2-6
length: 17
D: TRBD1
size: -
V: TRBV5-4

DNA: TGTGCCAGCACACAGGACAGCCTTGTGAACACTGAAGCTTTCTTT
CDR3: CASTQDSLVNTEAFF
J: TRBJ1-1
length: 15
D: -
size: -
V: TRBV7-6

DNA: TGTGCCAGCAGCTTTGACAGGACTAACTATGGCTACACCTTC
CDR3: CASSFDRTNYGYTF
J: TRBJ1-2
length: 14
D: -
size: -
V: TRBV11-2

DNA: TGTGCCAGCAGCTTAGAGGGATCCACAGATACGCAGTATTTT
CDR3: CASSLEGSTDTQYF
J: TRBJ2-3
length: 14
D: -
size: few
V: TRBV7-2

DNA: TGTGCCAGCAGTGATCCAGGGTCCACCTCCTCCTACGAGCAGTACTTC
CDR3: CASSDPGSTSSYEQYF
J: TRBJ2-7
length: 16
D: -
size: many
V: TRBV6-1

DNA: TGTGCCAGCTCAAACAGGGGGCTAGAGGACGAGCAGTACTTC
CDR3: CASSNRGLEDEQYF
J: TRBJ2-7
length: 14
D: TRBD1
size: -
V: TRBV18

DNA: TGCGCCAGCAGCTTGTCAGATACGCAGTATTTT
CDR3: CASSLSDTQYF
J: TRBJ2-3
length: 11
D: -
size: -
V: TRBV5-1

DNA: TGCGCCAGCAGCCCCTTCTCACAGGGCAGGAGTGAAAAACTGTTTTTT
CDR3: CASSPFSQGRSEKLFF
J: TRBJ1-4
length: 16
D: -
size: -
V: TRBV5-1

DNA: TGCGCCAGCAGCTTGGCAAAAGGACATCCTGACTCCTACGAGCAGTACTTC
CDR3: CASSLAKGHPDSYEQYF
J: TRBJ2-7
length: 17
D: -
size: -
V: TRBV5-1

DNA: TGTGCCAGCAGCGGGGGGGCCAGTAATGAGCAGTTCTTC
CDR3: CASSGGASNEQFF
J: TRBJ2-1
length: 13
D: TRBD2
size: -
V: TRBV6-5

DNA: TGTGCCAGTAGTAACCACCTCACTCCGAGGAATGGCTACACCTTC
CDR3: CASSNHLTPRNGYTF
J: TRBJ1-2
length: 15
D: -
size: few
V: TRBV19

DNA: TGTGCCAGCAGCCCCCAGGGACAGGGGGTGGACGAGCAGTACTTC
CDR3: CASSPQGQGVDEQYF
J: TRBJ2-7
length: 15
D: TRBD1
size: few
V: TRBV7-2

DNA: TGTGCCAGCAGCTTTGCTTCTCTAGCGGGAGGTGAGACCCAGTACTTC
CDR3: CASSFASLAGGETQYF
J: TRBJ2-5
length: 16
D: TRBD2
size: -
V: TRBV7-2

DNA: TGCGCCAGCAGCTTGGCGAGGCATGTGCAAGATACGCAGTATTTT
CDR3: CASSLARHVQDTQYF
J: TRBJ2-3
length: 15
D: -
size: few
V: TRBV5-1

DNA: TGTGCCAGCAGCCCGCCCCGGTCAAAGCCGAACACCGGGGAGCTGTTTTTT
CDR3: CASSPPRSKPNTGELFF
J: TRBJ2-2
length: 17
D: -
size: -
V: TRBV11-2

DNA: TGTGCCTGGAGTCAACGTCTGAACAGGGGCCGCCCTGAAGCTTTCTTT
CDR3: CAWSQRLNRGRPEAFF
J: TRBJ1-1
length: 16
D: TRBD1
size: many
V: TRBV30

DNA: TGCAGCTCTCAGGACAGGGCGTTGGAGACCCAGTACTTC
CDR3: CSSQDRALETQYF
J: TRBJ2-5
length: 13
D: TRBD1
size: -
V: TRBV29-1

DNA: TGTGCCAGCAGCCTCGACAGGGGAGAGACCCAGTACTTC
CDR3: CASSLDRGETQYF
J: TRBJ2-5
length: 13
D: TRBD1
size: -
V: TRBV7-2

DNA: TGTGCCAGCAGCCAAGAGGGTGGGCGCCGCACAGATACGCAGTATTTT
CDR3: CASSQEGGRRTDTQYF
J: TRBJ2-3
length: 16
D: -
size: -
V: TRBV14

DNA: TGTGCCAGCATAGCGGCGAACACCGGGGAGCTGTTTTTT
CDR3: CASIAANTGELFF
J: TRBJ2-2
length: 13
D: -
size: many
V: TRBV6-5

DNA: TGCAGCGCCAGTACAGGGACTGGTAATGGCTACACCTTC
CDR3: CSASTGTGNGYTF
J: TRBJ1-2
length: 13
D: -
size: -
V: TRBV29-1

DNA: TGTGCCAGCAGCTCAAACTTACAGGGGACGAACACCGGGGAGCTGTTTTTT
CDR3: CASSSNLQGTNTGELFF
J: TRBJ2-2
length: 17
D: TRBD1
size: -
V: TRBV7-9

DNA: TGTGCCAGCAGTTACAATAGCGCTACCTACGAGCAGTACTTC
CDR3: CASSYNSATYEQYF
J: TRBJ2-7
length: 14
D: -
size: few
V: TRBV6-5